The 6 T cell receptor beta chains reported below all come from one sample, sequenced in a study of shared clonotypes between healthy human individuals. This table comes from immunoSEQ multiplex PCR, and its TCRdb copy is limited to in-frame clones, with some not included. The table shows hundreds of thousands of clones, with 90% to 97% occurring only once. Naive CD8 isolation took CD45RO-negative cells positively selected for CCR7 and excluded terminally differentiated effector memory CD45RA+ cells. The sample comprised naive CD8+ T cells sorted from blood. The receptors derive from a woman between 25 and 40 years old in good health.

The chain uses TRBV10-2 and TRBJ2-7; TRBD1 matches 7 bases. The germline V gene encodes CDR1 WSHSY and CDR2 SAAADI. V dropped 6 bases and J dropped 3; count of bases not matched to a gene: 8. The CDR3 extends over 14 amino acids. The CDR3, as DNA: TGCGCCAGCAGGGGGACAGACTCGTTCTACGAGCAGTACTTC. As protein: CASRGTDSFYEQYF.

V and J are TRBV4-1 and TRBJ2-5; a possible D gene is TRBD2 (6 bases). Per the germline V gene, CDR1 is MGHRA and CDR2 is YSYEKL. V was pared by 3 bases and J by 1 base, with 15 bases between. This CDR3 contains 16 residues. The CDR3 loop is CASSQSPLASQETQYF. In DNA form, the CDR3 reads TGCGCCAGCAGCCAGTCGCCGCTAGCGAGCCAAGAGACCCAGTACTTC.

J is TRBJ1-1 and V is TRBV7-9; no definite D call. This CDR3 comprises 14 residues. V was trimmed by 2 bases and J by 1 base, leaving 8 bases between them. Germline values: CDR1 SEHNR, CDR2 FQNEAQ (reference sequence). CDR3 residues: CASSLQLENTEAFF. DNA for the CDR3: TGTGCCAGCAGCTTACAGCTCGAGAACACTGAAGCTTTCTTT.

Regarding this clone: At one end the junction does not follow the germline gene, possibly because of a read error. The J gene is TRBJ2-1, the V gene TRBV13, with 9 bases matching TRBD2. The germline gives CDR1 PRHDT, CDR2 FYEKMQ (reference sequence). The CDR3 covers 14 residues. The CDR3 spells CASTLAGVRNEQFF. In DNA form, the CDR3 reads TGTGCCAGCACCTTAGCGGGAGTCCGCAATGAGCAGTTCTTC.

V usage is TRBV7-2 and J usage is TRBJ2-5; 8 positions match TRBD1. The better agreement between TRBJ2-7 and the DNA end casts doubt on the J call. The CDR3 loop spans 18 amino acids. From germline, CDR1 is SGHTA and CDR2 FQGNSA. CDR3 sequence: CASSSLNRGTDLSYEQYF. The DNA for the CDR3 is TGTGCCAGCAGCTCCTTGAACAGGGGGACAGATTTATCCTACGAGCAGTACTTC.

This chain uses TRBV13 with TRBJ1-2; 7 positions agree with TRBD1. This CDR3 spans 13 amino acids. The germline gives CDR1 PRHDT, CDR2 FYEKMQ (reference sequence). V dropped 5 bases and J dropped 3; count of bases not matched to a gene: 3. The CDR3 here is CASSPTGDYGYTF. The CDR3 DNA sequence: TGTGCCAGCAGCCCAACAGGGGACTATGGCTACACCTTC.